Presented here are 12 T cell receptor beta chains from one specimen sequenced in a study of identical twins. TCRdb re-called the 5' RACE reads through MiXCR, storing one row per CDR3 protein. The sample includes a few hundred thousand distinct CDR3 sequences, approximately 8.3% of them seen just once. This sample was also put to use in a study of yellow fever vaccine responses in identical twins.

Input material: CD8+ T cells sorted from blood. The receptors derive from a woman younger than 35 in good health.

This clonotype was picked up many times. CDR3 DNA sequence: TGCGCCAGCAGCTTCCTACCGGGACTAGGGCCCCCCCAAGAGACCCAGTACTTC. This codes for CASSFLPGLGPPQETQYF. This sequence joins TRBV5-1 and TRBJ2-5; 8 bases line up with TRBD2. The CDR3 runs 18 residues. V trimming: 2 bases; J trimming: 1 base; junction bases outside the gene matches: 13. Germline V gives CDR1 SGHRS, CDR2 YFSETQ. The full variable domain, in which reference TRBV5-1 and TRBJ2-5 provide the parts outside the CDR3, is KAGVTQTPRYLIKTRGQQVTLSCSPISGHRSVSWYQQTPGQGLQFLFEYFSETQRNKGNFPGRFSGRQFSNSRSEMNVSTLELGDSALYLCASSFLPGLGPPQETQYFGPGTRLLVL.

V gene TRBV27 combines with J gene TRBJ2-4; 10 nucleotides line up with TRBD2. V gave up 4 bases and J gave up 1 base; unmatched junction bases: 10. This CDR3 comprises 18 residues. CDR1 MNHEY and CDR2 SMNVEV come from the germline V gene (reference sequence). Written as DNA, the CDR3 is TGTGCCAGCAGTTCGCTAGCGGGAGTGTTTCGGGCCAAAAACATTCAGTACTTC. Protein sequence: CASSSLAGVFRAKNIQYF.

In this sample, this clonotype turned up a few times. The chain recombines TRBV6-1 with TRBJ2-3; D gene unclear. Germline V lookup: CDR1 MNHNS, CDR2 SASEGT. Trimming shortened V by 2 bases and J by 6 bases, and 9 bases separated the two germline ends. This CDR3 has 13 residues. The CDR3 region is CASSEWPGDTQYF. The CDR3 nucleotides read TGTGCCAGCAGTGAATGGCCGGGTGATACGCAGTATTTT.

The rearrangement uses TRBV11-1 and TRBJ2-5, with 12 bases that match TRBD2. Germline loops: CDR1 SGHAT, CDR2 FQDESV (reference sequence). V lost 4 bases and J lost 1; bases outside the gene matches: 4. This CDR3 comprises 16 residues. The CDR3: CASSSWTSGAQETQYF. CDR3 nucleotide sequence: TGTGCCAGCAGCTCTTGGACTAGCGGGGCCCAAGAGACCCAGTACTTC.

This clonotype came up a few times. The chain combines TRBV7-9 with TRBJ2-2; TRBD2 aligns across 8 bases. The CDR3 length is 15 residues. V was pared by 5 bases and J by 6 bases, with 8 bases of the junction left unmatched. Germline V gene data show CDR1 as SEHNR and CDR2 as FQNEAQ (reference sequence). In DNA form, the CDR3 reads TGTGCCAGCAGCGCACTAGCGGAAGCCCCCGGGGAGCTGTTTTTT. Residues: CASSALAEAPGELFF.

The V and J genes are TRBV11-2 and TRBJ2-1; the match to TRBD1 covers 8 bases. The CDR3 runs 17 residues. CDR1 SGHAT and CDR2 FQNNGV come from the germline V gene. Trimming removed 1 base from V and 5 bases from J; junction bases left unmatched: 10. CDR3 sequence (DNA): TGTGCCAGCAGCTTAGTTGGGGTTAGGGACAGGAACAATGAGCAGTTCTTC. Its protein product is CASSLVGVRDRNNEQFF.

This clonotype was counted between two and nine times. V is TRBV19 and J is TRBJ2-3, with a weak D call TRBD2 (5 bases). Germline assignment: CDR1 LNHDA and CDR2 SQIVND (reference sequence). V lost 8 bases and J 2 bases, leaving 11 bases between the germline ends. This CDR3 is 13 amino acids long. CDR3 amino acids: CASWGANTDTQYF. CDR3 nucleotide sequence: TGTGCCAGTTGGGGAGCGAACACAGATACGCAGTATTTT.

This chain links TRBV6-1 with TRBJ1-1, with D uncertain. The CDR3 is made up of 15 amino acids. V gave up 5 bases and J gave up 8 bases, with 21 bases separating them. The germline V gene has CDR1 MNHNS and CDR2 SASEGT. CDR3 region: CASSPWPVSEEEAFF. CDR3 DNA: TGTGCCAGCAGTCCATGGCCCGTGTCCGAAGAGGAAGCTTTCTTT.

This clonotype was picked up many times. The V gene is TRBV5-1, the J gene TRBJ2-2; TRBD2 is a possible D gene (5 bases). The CDR3 is 17 amino acids. V shed 1 base and J shed 3 bases, with 16 bases lying between them. In germline, CDR1 is SGHRS, CDR2 YFSETQ. The CDR3 bases are TGCGCCAGCAGCTTGTGGATCGGACTCCCTGACACCGGGGAGCTGTTTTTT. It encodes CASSLWIGLPDTGELFF.

This clonotype has more than one count but fewer than ten. The genes are TRBV6-1 and TRBJ1-5; D unclear. Germline V gives CDR1 MNHNS, CDR2 SASEGT. The CDR3 is made up of 14 amino acids. Trimming removed 5 bases at V and 7 bases at J, with 15 bases between. This CDR3 is CASSPRAGGQPQHF. Written as DNA, the CDR3 is TGTGCCAGCAGTCCCCGTGCGGGTGGGCAGCCCCAGCATTTT.

DNA of the CDR3: TGTGCCAGCGGATGGAGATGGGCTACAGATACGCAGTATTTT. It encodes CASGWRWATDTQYF. J is TRBJ2-3 and V is TRBV28; D is unclear. Germline assignment: CDR1 MDHEN and CDR2 SYDVKM. Trimming cost V 8 bases and J 3 bases, with 15 bases left between them. The CDR3 covers 14 residues.

In this sample, this clonotype turned up many times. At one boundary the junction diverges from the germline segment, which might be a read error. V and J are TRBV7-6 and TRBJ2-3, with 8 bases lining up with TRBD2. CDR3 length: 15 residues. Per germline, CDR1 SGHVS and CDR2 FNYEAQ. In DNA form, the CDR3 reads TGTGCCAGCAGCATAGCGGGATACGGCACAGATACGCAGTATTTT. This translates into CASSIAGYGTDTQYF.